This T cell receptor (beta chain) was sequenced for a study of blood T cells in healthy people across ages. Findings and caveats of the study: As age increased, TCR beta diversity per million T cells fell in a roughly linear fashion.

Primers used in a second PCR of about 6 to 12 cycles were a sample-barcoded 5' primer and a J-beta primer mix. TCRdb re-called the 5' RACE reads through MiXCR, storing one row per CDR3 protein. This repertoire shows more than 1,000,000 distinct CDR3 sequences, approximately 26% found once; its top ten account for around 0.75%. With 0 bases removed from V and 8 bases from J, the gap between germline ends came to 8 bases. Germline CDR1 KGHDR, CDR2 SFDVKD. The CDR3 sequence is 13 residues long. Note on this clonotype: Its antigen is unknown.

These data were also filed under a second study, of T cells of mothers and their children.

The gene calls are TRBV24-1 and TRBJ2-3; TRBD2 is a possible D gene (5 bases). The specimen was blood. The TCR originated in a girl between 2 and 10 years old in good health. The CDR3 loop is CATSDLSAGTQYF. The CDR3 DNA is TGTGCCACCAGTGATTTGAGCGCGGGTACGCAGTATTTT.